A selection of T cell receptor beta chains follows, all from one sample in a study of T cell clonotyping in hematopoietic cell transplantation. Using immunoSEQ multiplex PCR, the repertoire was profiled, and TCRdb retains in-frame clones only, with some absent. In the table there are 5,000 to 7,000 clones, around 84% of which are singletons. The specimen was peripheral blood mononuclear cells, collected before stem cell transplant. These receptors were obtained from a man aged 60 to 75 with acute myeloid leukemia. Some clones in this sample may be carry-over from other donors' samples. CDR3s include the opening cysteine and the closing phenylalanine or tryptophan. The order of the fields is V gene, J gene, CDR3 length, CDR3 protein.

V: TRBV27
J: TRBJ1-5
length: 14
CDR3: CASSLDRGNQPQHF

V: TRBV7-6
J: TRBJ2-3
length: 15
CDR3: CASSSNLGSTDTQYF

V: TRBV28
J: TRBJ2-4
length: 13
CDR3: CASRVGLLNIQYF

V: TRBV11-3
J: TRBJ2-7
length: 14
CDR3: CASSSRDRGYEQYF

V: TRBV28
J: TRBJ2-7
length: 14
CDR3: CASHDGGRDYEQYF

V: TRBV5-5
J: TRBJ2-3
length: 18
CDR3: CASSGTGTSGGATDTQYF

V: TRBV7-8
J: TRBJ1-2
length: 14
CDR3: CASSSLTGEGGYTF

V: TRBV7-9
J: TRBJ1-2
length: 17
CDR3: CASSLTRDKGPREGYTF

V: TRBV18
J: TRBJ1-5
length: 13
CDR3: CASSPDSNQPQHF

V: TRBV7-9
J: TRBJ1-1
length: 15
CDR3: CASSSYGQLNTEAFF

V: TRBV6-6
J: TRBJ1-4
length: 14
CDR3: CASSGDRGVEKLLF

V: TRBV9
J: TRBJ1-3
length: 14
CDR3: CASSVGGPANTIYF

V: TRBV5-1
J: -
length: 15
CDR3: CASSLDRELTYEQYF

V: TRBV30
J: TRBJ2-3
length: 20
CDR3: CAWGGVASGGIYTSTDTQYF

V: TRBV30
J: TRBJ2-5
length: 15
CDR3: CAWILAGGDQETQYF

V: TRBV11-2
J: TRBJ2-7
length: 14
CDR3: CASSSRLVTYEQYF

V: TRBV7-6
J: TRBJ1-5
length: 16
CDR3: CASSLGSTGSNQPQHF

V: TRBV29-1
J: TRBJ2-5
length: 13
CDR3: CSVAKGGRETQYF

V: TRBV11-2
J: TRBJ1-2
length: 17
CDR3: CASSFYPDGASNYGYTF

V: TRBV28
J: TRBJ2-7
length: 13
CDR3: CASRPGAAYEQYF

V: TRBV29-1
J: TRBJ2-3
length: 13
CDR3: CSVESRGTDTQYF

V: TRBV7-8
J: TRBJ1-2
length: 13
CDR3: CASSLYGDYGYTF

V: TRBV20-1
J: TRBJ2-7
length: 10
CDR3: CSVGNYEQYF

V: TRBV5-8
J: TRBJ1-6
length: 15
CDR3: CASSLESRENSPLHF

V: TRBV5-1
J: TRBJ2-5
length: 17
CDR3: CASSLGTGRPSQETQYF

V: TRBV6-5
J: TRBJ1-4
length: 14
CDR3: CASSPQLPSGKLFF

V: TRBV6-1
J: TRBJ1-5
length: 15
CDR3: CASSENRVSNQPQHF

V: TRBV6-1
J: TRBJ2-2
length: 15
CDR3: CASSLGQGASGELFF

V: TRBV6-1
J: TRBJ1-1
length: 14
CDR3: CASVPTQLNTEAFF

V: TRBV25-1
J: TRBJ1-4
length: 14
CDR3: CASSAQGRGEKLFF

V: TRBV7-2
J: TRBJ1-6
length: 18
CDR3: CASSWPLGGGQANSPLHF

V: TRBV30
J: TRBJ1-4
length: 14
CDR3: CAWGIGGAGEKLFF

V: TRBV18
J: TRBJ1-5
length: 15
CDR3: CASSPFQGSNQPQHF

V: TRBV7-9
J: TRBJ2-5
length: 15
CDR3: CASSFWLAGEETQYF

V: TRBV5-4
J: TRBJ1-2
length: 12
CDR3: CASSLVEVGYTF

V: TRBV28
J: TRBJ1-2
length: 14
CDR3: CASSLPVTLYGYTF

V: TRBV5-5
J: TRBJ2-7
length: 15
CDR3: CASSLGVLPSYEQYF

V: TRBV18
J: TRBJ1-1
length: 15
CDR3: CASSPPDRRNTEAFF

V: TRBV6-6
J: TRBJ2-1
length: 15
CDR3: CASTRGRGGNNEQFF

V: TRBV6-5
J: TRBJ1-2
length: 13
CDR3: CASTPRPPYGYTF

V: TRBV10-3
J: TRBJ2-3
length: 11
CDR3: CAISQGNTQYF

V: TRBV6-6
J: TRBJ1-4
length: 14
CDR3: CASSRDRGREKLFF

V: TRBV27
J: TRBJ2-5
length: 15
CDR3: CASGFLGRGAETQYF

V: TRBV19
J: TRBJ1-5
length: 12
CDR3: CASSIGIQPQHF

V: TRBV5-4
J: TRBJ1-6
length: 14
CDR3: CASSLSQANSPLHF

V: TRBV5-1
J: TRBJ1-2
length: 15
CDR3: CASSWGQGANYGYTF

V: TRBV7-2
J: TRBJ2-1
length: 11
CDR3: CASSLRAYQFF

V: TRBV7-2
J: TRBJ1-2
length: 12
CDR3: CASSPGRNGYTF

V: TRBV7-3
J: TRBJ1-1
length: 14
CDR3: CASSLGRRRTEAFF

V: TRBV4-1
J: TRBJ2-7
length: 18
CDR3: CASSQDRIAVVRAYEQYF

V: TRBV5-1
J: TRBJ1-3
length: 16
CDR3: CASSLGLTASGNTIYF

V: TRBV11-3
J: TRBJ2-5
length: 11
CDR3: CASSLVETQYF

V: TRBV7-9
J: TRBJ2-7
length: 14
CDR3: CASSLGWGSGEQYF

V: TRBV20-1
J: TRBJ2-7
length: 11
CDR3: CSARARQDPYF